This T cell receptor beta chain was documented in a study of blood T cell repertoires in COVID-19. Across the study: COVID-19 samples, acute and convalescent, were from the United States, Italy and Spain. The cDNA or gDNA used as material had been derived from T cells, B-cell-depleted T cells, or PBMCs.

Measured with immunoSEQ multiplex PCR; TCRdb has only the in-frame clones, and not every one. The sample yields 130,000 or so clones, less than 90% seen once. Seattle cases were enrolled at active infection and followed longitudinally. Trimming took 5 bases from V and 4 from J, leaving 11 bases between them. The CDR3 totals 13 residues. Germline V CDR1 and CDR2: SGHTA, FQGTGA. This TCR was recovered from a human donor with COVID-19, enrolled during active disease. The donor label of this sample is uncertain. Sequenced material: peripheral blood. The chain couples TRBV7-3 to TRBJ2-5; no clear D. The CDR3 reads CASSLSRLETQYF. CDR3 in DNA: TGTGCCAGCAGCCTCAGCAGGCTAGAGACCCAGTACTTC.